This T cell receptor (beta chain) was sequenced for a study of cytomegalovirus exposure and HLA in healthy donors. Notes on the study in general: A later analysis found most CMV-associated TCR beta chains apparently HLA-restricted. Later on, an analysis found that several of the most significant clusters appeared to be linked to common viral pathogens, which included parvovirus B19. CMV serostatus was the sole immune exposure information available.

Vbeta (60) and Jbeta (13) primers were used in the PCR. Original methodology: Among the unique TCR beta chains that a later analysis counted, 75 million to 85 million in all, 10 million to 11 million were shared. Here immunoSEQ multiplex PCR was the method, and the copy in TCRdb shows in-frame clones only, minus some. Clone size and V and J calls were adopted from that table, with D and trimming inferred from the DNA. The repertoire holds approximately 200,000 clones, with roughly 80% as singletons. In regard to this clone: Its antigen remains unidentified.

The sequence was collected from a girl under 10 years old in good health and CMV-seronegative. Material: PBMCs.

As DNA, the CDR3 is TGTGCCAGCAGCTCGCTCCCCGGGGAGGGGACAGATACGCAGTATTTT. This codes for CASSSLPGEGTDTQYF. The chain is built from TRBV27 and TRBJ2-3, with 7 bases matching TRBD2. Germline V gene lookup returns CDR1 MNHEY and CDR2 SMNVEV (reference sequence). The trim removed 6 bases at V and 3 bases at J, leaving 12 bases unmatched. The CDR3 extends over 16 amino acids.